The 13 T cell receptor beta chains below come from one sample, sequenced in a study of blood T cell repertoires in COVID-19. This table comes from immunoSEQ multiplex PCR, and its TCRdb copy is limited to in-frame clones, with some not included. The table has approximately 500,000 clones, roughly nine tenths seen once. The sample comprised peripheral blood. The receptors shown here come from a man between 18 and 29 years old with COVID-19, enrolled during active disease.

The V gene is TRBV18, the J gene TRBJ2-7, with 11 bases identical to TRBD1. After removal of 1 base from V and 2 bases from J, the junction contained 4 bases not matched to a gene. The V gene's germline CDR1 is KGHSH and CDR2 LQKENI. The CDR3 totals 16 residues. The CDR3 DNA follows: TGTGCCAGCTCACCACGAGGGACAGGGGGGGCCTACGAGCAGTACTTC. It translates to CASSPRGTGGAYEQYF. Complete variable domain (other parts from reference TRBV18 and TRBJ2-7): NAGVMQNPRHLVRRRGQEARLRCSPMKGHSHVYWYRQLPEEGLKFMVYLQKENIIDESGMPKERFSAEFPKEGPSILRIQQVVRGDSAAYFCASSPRGTGGAYEQYFGPGTRLTVT.

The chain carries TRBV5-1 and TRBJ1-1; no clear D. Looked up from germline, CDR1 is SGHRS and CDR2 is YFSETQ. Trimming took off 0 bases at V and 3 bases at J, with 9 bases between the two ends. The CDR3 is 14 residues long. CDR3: CASSLDTLDTEAFF. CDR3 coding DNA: TGCGCCAGCAGCTTGGACACGCTGGACACTGAAGCTTTCTTT.

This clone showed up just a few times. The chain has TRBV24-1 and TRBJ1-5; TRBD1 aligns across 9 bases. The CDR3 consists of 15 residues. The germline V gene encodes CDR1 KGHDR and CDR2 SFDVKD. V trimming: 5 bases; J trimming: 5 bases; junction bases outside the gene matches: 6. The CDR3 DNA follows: TGTGCCACCAGTGGGGGGACAGGGAAGGATCAGCCCCAGCATTTT. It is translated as CATSGGTGKDQPQHF.

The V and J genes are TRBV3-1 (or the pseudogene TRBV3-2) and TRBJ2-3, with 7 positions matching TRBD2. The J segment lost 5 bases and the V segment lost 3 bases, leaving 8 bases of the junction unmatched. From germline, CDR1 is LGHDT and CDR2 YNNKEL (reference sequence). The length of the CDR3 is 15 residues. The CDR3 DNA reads TGTGCCAGCAGCCAGCGAGGACTAGTCGGAGATACGCAGTATTTT. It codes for CASSQRGLVGDTQYF.

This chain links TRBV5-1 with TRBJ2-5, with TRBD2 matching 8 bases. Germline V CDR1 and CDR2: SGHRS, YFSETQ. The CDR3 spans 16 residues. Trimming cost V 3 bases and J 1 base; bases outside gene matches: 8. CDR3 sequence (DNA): TGCGCCAGCAGCTGGGGGGGGGCGGGGGGCCAAGAGACCCAGTACTTC. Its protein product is CASSWGGAGGQETQYF.

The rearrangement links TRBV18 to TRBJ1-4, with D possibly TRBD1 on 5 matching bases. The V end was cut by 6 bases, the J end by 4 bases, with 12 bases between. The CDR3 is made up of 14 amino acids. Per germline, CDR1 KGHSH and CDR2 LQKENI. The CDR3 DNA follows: TGTGCCAGCTCCCCCGGGACTAATAATGAAAAACTGTTTTTT. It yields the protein CASSPGTNNEKLFF.

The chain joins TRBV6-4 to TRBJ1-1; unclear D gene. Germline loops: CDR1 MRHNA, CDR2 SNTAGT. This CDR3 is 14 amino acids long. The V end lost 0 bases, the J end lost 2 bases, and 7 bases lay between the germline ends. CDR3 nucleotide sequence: TGTGCCAGCAGTGACTCCCCTTTTAACACTGAAGCTTTCTTT. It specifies CASSDSPFNTEAFF.

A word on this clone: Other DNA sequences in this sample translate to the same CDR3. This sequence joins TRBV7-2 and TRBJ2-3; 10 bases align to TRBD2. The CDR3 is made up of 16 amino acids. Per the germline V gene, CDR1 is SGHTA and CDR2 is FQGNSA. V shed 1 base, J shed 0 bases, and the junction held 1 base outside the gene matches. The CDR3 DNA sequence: TGTGCCAGCAGCTTAGGGACTAGCGGTAGCACAGATACGCAGTATTTT. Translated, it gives CASSLGTSGSTDTQYF.

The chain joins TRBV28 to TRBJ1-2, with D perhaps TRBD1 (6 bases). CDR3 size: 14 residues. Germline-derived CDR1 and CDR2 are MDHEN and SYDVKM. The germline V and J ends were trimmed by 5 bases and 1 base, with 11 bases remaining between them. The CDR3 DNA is TGTGCCAGCAGTCTCGGACAGTTTAACTATGGCTACACCTTC. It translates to CASSLGQFNYGYTF.

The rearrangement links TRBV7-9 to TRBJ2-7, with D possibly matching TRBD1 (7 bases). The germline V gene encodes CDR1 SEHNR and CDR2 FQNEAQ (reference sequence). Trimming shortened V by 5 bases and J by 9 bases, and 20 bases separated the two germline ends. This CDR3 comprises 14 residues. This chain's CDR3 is CASSVQGERSGQYF. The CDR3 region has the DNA TGTGCCAGCAGCGTTCAGGGGGAGCGTAGCGGGCAGTACTTC.

Here the CDR3 reads CASSLAGPNYGYTF. The CDR3 DNA reads as TGTGCCAGCAGCTTAGCTGGGCCGAACTATGGCTACACCTTC. The rearrangement uses TRBV11-3 and TRBJ1-2; D not resolved. V was pared by 1 base and J by 2 bases, with 8 bases between. The CDR3 is 14 amino acids. Germline-derived CDR1 and CDR2 are SGHNT and YENEEA.

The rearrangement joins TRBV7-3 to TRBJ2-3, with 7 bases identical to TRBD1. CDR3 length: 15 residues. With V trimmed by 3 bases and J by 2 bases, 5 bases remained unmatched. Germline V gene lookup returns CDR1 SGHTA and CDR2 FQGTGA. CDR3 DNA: TGTGCCAGCAGCTTGACAGGGATCATCACAGATACGCAGTATTTT. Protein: CASSLTGIITDTQYF.

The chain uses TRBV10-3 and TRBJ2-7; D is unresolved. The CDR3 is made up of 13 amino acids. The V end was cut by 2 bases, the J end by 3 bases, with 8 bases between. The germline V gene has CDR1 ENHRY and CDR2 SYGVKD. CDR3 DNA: TGTGCCATCAGTGAGCCGGGTTACTACGAGCAGTACTTC. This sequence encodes CAISEPGYYEQYF.